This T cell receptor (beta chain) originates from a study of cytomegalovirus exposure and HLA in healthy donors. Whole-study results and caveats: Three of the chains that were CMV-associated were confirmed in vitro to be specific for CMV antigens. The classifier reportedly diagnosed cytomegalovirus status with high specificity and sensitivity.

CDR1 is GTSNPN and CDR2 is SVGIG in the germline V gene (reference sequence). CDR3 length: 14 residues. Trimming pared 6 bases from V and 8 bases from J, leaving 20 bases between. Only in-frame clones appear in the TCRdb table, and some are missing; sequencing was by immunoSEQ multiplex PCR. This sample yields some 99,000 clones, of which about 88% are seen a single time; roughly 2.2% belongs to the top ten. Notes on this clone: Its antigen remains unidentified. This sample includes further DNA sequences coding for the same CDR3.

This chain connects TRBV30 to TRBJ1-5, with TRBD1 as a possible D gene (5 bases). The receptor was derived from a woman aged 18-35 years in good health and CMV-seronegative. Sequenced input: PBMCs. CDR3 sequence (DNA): TGTGCCTGTACCACGACGGGGCGGGGCGAGCCCCAGCATTTT. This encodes CACTTTGRGEPQHF.